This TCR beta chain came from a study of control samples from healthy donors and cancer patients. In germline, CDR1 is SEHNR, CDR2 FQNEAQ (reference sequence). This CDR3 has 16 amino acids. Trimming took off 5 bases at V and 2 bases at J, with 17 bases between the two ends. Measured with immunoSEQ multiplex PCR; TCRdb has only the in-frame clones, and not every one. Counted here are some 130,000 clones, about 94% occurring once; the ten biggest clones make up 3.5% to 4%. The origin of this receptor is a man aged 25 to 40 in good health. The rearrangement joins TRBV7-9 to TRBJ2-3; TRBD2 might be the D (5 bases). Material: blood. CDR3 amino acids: CASSPPGQRYTDTQYF. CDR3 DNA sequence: TGTGCCAGCAGCCCTCCCGGCCAGCGGTACACAGATACGCAGTATTTT. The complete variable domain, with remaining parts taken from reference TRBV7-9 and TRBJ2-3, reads DTGVSQNPRHKITKRGQNVTFRCDPISEHNRLYWYRQTLGQGPEFLTYFQNEAQLEKSRLLSDRFSAERPKGSFSTLEIQRTEQGDSAMYLCASSPPGQRYTDTQYFGPGTRLTVL.